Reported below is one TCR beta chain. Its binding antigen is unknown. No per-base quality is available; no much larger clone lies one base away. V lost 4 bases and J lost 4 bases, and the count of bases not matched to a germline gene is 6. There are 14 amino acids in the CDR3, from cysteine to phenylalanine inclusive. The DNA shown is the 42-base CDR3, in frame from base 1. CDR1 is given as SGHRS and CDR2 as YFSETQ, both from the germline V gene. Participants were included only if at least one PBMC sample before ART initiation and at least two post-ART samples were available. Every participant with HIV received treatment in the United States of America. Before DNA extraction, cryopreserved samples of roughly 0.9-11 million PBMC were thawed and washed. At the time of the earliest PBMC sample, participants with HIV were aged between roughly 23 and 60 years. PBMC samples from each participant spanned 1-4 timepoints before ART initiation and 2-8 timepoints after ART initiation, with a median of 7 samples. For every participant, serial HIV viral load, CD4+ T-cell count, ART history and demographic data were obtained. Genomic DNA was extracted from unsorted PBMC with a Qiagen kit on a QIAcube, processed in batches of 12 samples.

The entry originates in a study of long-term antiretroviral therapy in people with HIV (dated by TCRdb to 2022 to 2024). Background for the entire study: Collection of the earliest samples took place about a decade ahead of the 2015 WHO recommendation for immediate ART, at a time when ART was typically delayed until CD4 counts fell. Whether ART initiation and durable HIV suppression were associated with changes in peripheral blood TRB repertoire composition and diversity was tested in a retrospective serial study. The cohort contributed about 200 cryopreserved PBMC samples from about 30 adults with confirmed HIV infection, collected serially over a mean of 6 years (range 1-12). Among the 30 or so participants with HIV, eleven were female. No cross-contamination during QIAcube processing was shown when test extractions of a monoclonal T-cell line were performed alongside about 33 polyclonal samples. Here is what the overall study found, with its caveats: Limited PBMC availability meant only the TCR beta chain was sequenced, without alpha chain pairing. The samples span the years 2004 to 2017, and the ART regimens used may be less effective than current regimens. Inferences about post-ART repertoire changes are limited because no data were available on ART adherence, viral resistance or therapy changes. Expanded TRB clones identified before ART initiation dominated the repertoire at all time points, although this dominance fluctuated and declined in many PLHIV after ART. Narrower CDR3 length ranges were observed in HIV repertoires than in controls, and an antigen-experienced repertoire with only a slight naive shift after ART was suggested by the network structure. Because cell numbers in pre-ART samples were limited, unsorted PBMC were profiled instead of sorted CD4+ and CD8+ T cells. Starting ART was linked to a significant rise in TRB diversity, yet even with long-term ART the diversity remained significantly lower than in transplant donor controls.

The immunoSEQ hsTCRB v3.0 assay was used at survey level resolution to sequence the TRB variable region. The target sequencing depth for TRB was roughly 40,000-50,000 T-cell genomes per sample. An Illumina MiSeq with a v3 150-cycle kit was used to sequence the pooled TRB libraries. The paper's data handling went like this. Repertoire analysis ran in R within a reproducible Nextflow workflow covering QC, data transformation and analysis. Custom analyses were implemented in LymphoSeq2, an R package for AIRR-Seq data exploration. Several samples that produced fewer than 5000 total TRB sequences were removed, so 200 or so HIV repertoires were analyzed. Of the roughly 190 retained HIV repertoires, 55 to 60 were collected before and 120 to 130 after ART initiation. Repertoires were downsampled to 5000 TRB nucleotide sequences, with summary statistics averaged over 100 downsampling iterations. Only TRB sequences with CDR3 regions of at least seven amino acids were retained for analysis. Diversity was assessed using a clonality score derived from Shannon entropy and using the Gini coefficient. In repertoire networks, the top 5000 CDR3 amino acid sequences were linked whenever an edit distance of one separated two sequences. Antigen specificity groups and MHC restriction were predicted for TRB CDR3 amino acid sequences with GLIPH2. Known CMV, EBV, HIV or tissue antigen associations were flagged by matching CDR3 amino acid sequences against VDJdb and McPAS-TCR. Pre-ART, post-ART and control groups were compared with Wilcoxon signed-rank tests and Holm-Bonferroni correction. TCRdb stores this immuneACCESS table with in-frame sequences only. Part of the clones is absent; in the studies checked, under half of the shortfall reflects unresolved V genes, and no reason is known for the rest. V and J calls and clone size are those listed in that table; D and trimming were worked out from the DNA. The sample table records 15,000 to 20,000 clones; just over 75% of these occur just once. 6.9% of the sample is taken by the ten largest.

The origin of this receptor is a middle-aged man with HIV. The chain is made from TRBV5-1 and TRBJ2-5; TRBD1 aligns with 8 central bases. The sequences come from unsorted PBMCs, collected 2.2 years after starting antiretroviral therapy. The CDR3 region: CASSRWTGRETQYF. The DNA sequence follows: TGCGCCAGCAGCCGATGGACAGGGCGAGAGACCCAGTACTTC.